These 8 T cell receptor beta chains were all obtained from the same sample, sequenced in a study of neoadjuvant nivolumab and ipilimumab in lung cancer. Only in-frame clones appear in the TCRdb table, and some are missing; sequencing was by immunoSEQ multiplex PCR. The table lists tens of thousands of clones, approximately 78% of them singletons. This specimen consisted of tumor tissue, obtained after neoadjuvant nivolumab, alone or with ipilimumab, at or shortly before surgery. The receptors originated from an adult with non-small cell lung cancer.

J is TRBJ2-3 and V is TRBV30, with TRBD1 matching over 7 bases. V shed 3 bases, J shed 0 bases, and the junction held 0 bases outside the gene matches. CDR1 is GTSNPN, CDR2 SVGIG, per germline (reference sequence). The CDR3 extends over 13 amino acids. The CDR3 protein is CAWRGGSTDTQYF. The CDR3 DNA reads as TGTGCCTGGAGAGGGGGCAGCACAGATACGCAGTATTTT.

This sequence joins TRBV30 and TRBJ2-2, with TRBD2 matching over 10 bases. V lost 1 base to trimming and J lost 4 bases; unmatched junction nucleotides: 3. Per germline, CDR1 GTSNPN and CDR2 SVGIG (reference sequence). This CDR3 has 15 residues. CDR3 DNA: TGTGCCTGGAGTGGGACTAGCGGTCCCACCGGGGAGCTGTTTTTT. Encoded protein: CAWSGTSGPTGELFF.

The V and J genes are TRBV30 and TRBJ2-7, with TRBD1 matching over 10 bases. The CDR3 spans 18 residues. Trimming at V came to 4 bases and at J to 2 bases, leaving 17 bases not matched to a gene. Germline CDR1 and CDR2: GTSNPN and SVGIG (reference sequence). This CDR3 reads CAWNNSPSGTGVTYEQYF. In nucleotides, the CDR3 is TGTGCCTGGAACAATTCTCCCTCCGGGACAGGGGTTACCTACGAGCAGTACTTC.

The chain links TRBV11-2 to TRBJ2-7; weak D call: TRBD2 (5 bases). The CDR3 has 13 amino acids. Germline V gene sequence: CDR1 SGHAT, CDR2 FQNNGV. V was trimmed by 3 bases and J by 2 bases, leaving 8 bases between them. The CDR3, as DNA: TGTGCCAGCAGCTTTGGGAGAGCCTACGAGCAGTACTTC. Residues: CASSFGRAYEQYF. The variable domain in full, completed from reference TRBV11-2 and TRBJ2-7, reads EAGVAQSPRYKIIEKRQSVAFWCNPISGHATLYWYQQILGQGPKLLIQFQNNGVVDDSQLPKDRFSAERLKGVDSTLKIQPAKLEDSAVYLCASSFGRAYEQYFGPGTRLTVT.

This clone has only a few counts. V is TRBV29-1 and J is TRBJ1-1; possibly TRBD1 for D (5 bases). Trimming cost V 3 bases and J 0 bases, with 8 bases left between them. Germline CDR1 is SQVTM and CDR2 is ANQGSEA. The CDR3 totals 13 residues. The CDR3 reads CSVEPGMNTEAFF. The CDR3 bases are TGCAGCGTTGAGCCAGGGATGAACACTGAAGCTTTCTTT.

The V and J genes are TRBV19 and TRBJ1-5; tentatively, D is TRBD1 (5 bases). From germline, CDR1 is LNHDA and CDR2 SQIVND (reference sequence). Trimming took 4 bases from V and 1 from J, leaving 11 bases between them. The CDR3 loop spans 15 amino acids. CDR3 DNA: TGTGCCAGTAGTAGAGGGGAATTGAGCAATCAGCCCCAGCATTTT. This sequence encodes CASSRGELSNQPQHF.

The V call is TRBV29-1, the J call TRBJ2-5, with a tentative D call TRBD1 (6 bases). This CDR3 region has 12 residues. Germline V CDR1 and CDR2: SQVTM, ANQGSEA. V was trimmed by 7 bases and J by 5 bases, leaving 14 bases between them. The CDR3: CSARTDRETQYF. The CDR3 coding sequence is TGCAGCGCCAGAACAGACAGGGAGACCCAGTACTTC.

This chain links TRBV14 with TRBJ2-5; 7 positions agree with TRBD1. The V gene's germline CDR1 is SGHDN and CDR2 FVKESK. The CDR3 consists of 15 residues. Losses at the gene ends were 2 bases for V and 4 bases for J; bases not matched to a gene: 7. This CDR3 is CASSQSGGVLETQYF. The CDR3 bases are TGTGCCAGCAGCCAATCAGGGGGAGTCTTAGAGACCCAGTACTTC.